This entry lists 27 T cell receptor beta chains sequenced from one sample in a study of post-analysis software for immune sequencing data. General study results and limits: About five TRBV segments were more frequent in patients than controls; TRBV5-6, TRBV5-1 and TRBV20-1 belonged to this group.

No antigen has been assigned to these receptors. Unique molecular identifiers had been added to the TCR beta cDNA libraries. TCRdb called the PCR reads again in MiXCR, with one record for every CDR3 protein. Found here are about 770,000 distinct CDR3 sequences, around 42% of them singletons; the top ten hold approximately 5%. Sequencing was carried out using blood. All receptors come from a girl under 18 with multiple sclerosis.

The chain combines TRBV12-3 or TRBV12-4 with TRBJ2-7, with 8 bases aligning to TRBD2. J gave up 0 bases and V 1 base, and 5 bases lay outside the gene matches. The CDR3 is made up of 16 amino acids. The CDR3, as DNA: TGTGCCAGCAGTTTAGAGACCGGGACTAGCTCCTACGAGCAGTACTTC. This encodes CASSLETGTSSYEQYF.

This chain uses TRBV6-6 with TRBJ2-7, with a weak D call TRBD2 (5 bases). The V end lost 5 bases, the J end lost 1 base, and 18 bases lay between the germline ends. CDR3 length equals 16 residues. Germline values: CDR1 MNHNY, CDR2 SVGAGI (reference sequence). The CDR3 DNA reads as TGTGCCAGCAGTCTCCTTCGAGGGCCCCTTTCCTACGAGCAGTACTTC. This gives the protein CASSLLRGPLSYEQYF.

This clonotype was seen a handful of times. This rearrangement joins TRBV7-8 to TRBJ2-7; D is undetermined. This CDR3 contains 16 residues. CDR1 and CDR2 from the germline V gene are SGHVS and FQNEAQ. Trimming cost V 0 bases and J 0 bases, with 12 bases left between them. CDR3 coding DNA: TGTGCCAGCAGCTTAGCGTCAACGGCTAGCTCCTACGAGCAGTACTTC. Amino acids: CASSLASTASSYEQYF.

V usage is TRBV12-3 or TRBV12-4 and J usage is TRBJ2-7; 8 bases map to TRBD2. The CDR3 has 15 amino acids. V lost 3 bases, J lost 4 bases, and 8 bases stayed unmatched. The CDR3 reads CASSFQESGSYEQYF. DNA for the CDR3: TGTGCCAGCAGTTTCCAGGAAAGCGGGAGTTACGAGCAGTACTTC.

This clonotype was picked up a small number of times. V is TRBV4-3 and J is TRBJ2-3; 9 nucleotides align to TRBD2. J lost 0 bases, V lost 1 base, and 5 bases had no gene match. In germline, CDR1 is LGHNA, CDR2 YSLEER. CDR3 length: 17 amino acids. CDR3 residues: CASSQGTSGSSTDTQYF. The CDR3 region has the DNA TGCGCCAGCAGCCAAGGAACTAGCGGGTCTAGCACAGATACGCAGTATTTT.

V usage is TRBV20-1 and J usage is TRBJ2-5, with TRBD2 matching 11 bases. This CDR3 comprises 17 residues. V lost 0 bases to trimming and J lost 4 bases; unmatched junction nucleotides: 10. Germline-derived CDR1 and CDR2 are DFQATT and SNEGSKA (reference sequence). As DNA, the CDR3 is TGCAGTGCTAGAGATCCTCTAGCGGGAGGAGTAAGAGAGACCCAGTACTTC. It translates to CSARDPLAGGVRETQYF.

A note on this clonotype: At one of its ends the junction is not consistent with the germline gene, which may arise from a read error. The rearrangement uses TRBV4-1 and TRBJ2-4; 12 bases match TRBD2. The CDR3 spans 14 residues. Per germline, CDR1 MGHRA and CDR2 YSYEKL. CDR3 sequence reads: CASSQLAGGDEQHF. Written as DNA, the CDR3 is TGCGCCAGCAGCCAACTAGCGGGAGGGGACGAGCAGCACTTC.

This clonotype occurred a few times. Written as DNA, the CDR3 is TGCAGTGCTAGAGGCCGGGGGGGACAGTACAATGAGCAGTTCTTC. Translation gives CSARGRGGQYNEQFF. This chain links TRBV20-1 with TRBJ2-1, with D tentatively TRBD2 (8 bases). V was pared by 1 base and J by 4 bases, with 14 bases between. Germline V gives CDR1 DFQATT, CDR2 SNEGSKA (reference sequence). The CDR3 has 15 amino acids.

J is TRBJ1-2 and V is TRBV5-1; the D gene is possibly TRBD1 (6 bases). The CDR3 is 13 residues long. Looked up from germline, CDR1 is SGHRS and CDR2 is YFSETQ. Trimming stripped 7 bases from V and 6 bases from J, with 16 bases between. The chain's CDR3 is CASATQGSDGYTF. CDR3 nucleotide sequence: TGCGCCAGCGCAACACAGGGCTCTGATGGCTACACCTTC.

V and J are TRBV20-1 and TRBJ2-1; 15 bases are a match to TRBD2. The CDR3 has 19 residues. Germline CDR1 is DFQATT and CDR2 is SNEGSKA (reference sequence). Germline trimming cut 3 bases from V and 1 base from J; bases unmatched to any gene: 10. This CDR3 is CSARSGGTSGRRSYNEQFF. CDR3 bases: TGCAGTGCTAGGAGTGGCGGGACTAGCGGGAGGAGGTCCTACAATGAGCAGTTCTTC.

This chain joins TRBV4-1 and TRBJ1-4, with D possibly matching TRBD1 (5 bases). The CDR3 is made up of 15 amino acids. Germline loops: CDR1 MGHRA, CDR2 YSYEKL. V lost 0 bases to trimming and J lost 10 bases, with 15 bases between them. The CDR3 DNA reads as TGCGCCAGCAGCCAAGATTCGGAGGTCCAGGGAAAACTGTTTTTT. Its protein product is CASSQDSEVQGKLFF.

The V gene is TRBV20-1, the J gene TRBJ2-4; 14 bases agree with TRBD2. Germline CDR1 reads DFQATT; CDR2 reads SNEGSKA (reference sequence). The CDR3 is 17 amino acids. The ends lost 5 bases at V and 1 base at J; junction bases unmatched: 7. This CDR3 reads CSAWGTSGSAAKNIQYF. Here the CDR3 DNA reads TGCAGTGCTTGGGGGACTAGCGGGAGTGCGGCCAAAAACATTCAGTACTTC.

The chain employs TRBV18 and TRBJ2-7; 9 nucleotides match TRBD2. There are 15 residues in the CDR3. CDR1 and CDR2 (germline): KGHSH, LQKENI. V shed 4 bases, J shed 5 bases, and the junction held 9 bases outside the gene matches. The CDR3, as DNA: TGTGCCAGCTCACTGACGGGACTAGCAGCTGACGAGCAGTACTTC. Amino acids: CASSLTGLAADEQYF.

This clonotype has a handful of counts. The rearrangement joins TRBV7-2 to TRBJ2-1; the D gene is possibly TRBD1 (6 bases). The CDR3 is 17 residues long. The V gene lost 4 bases and the J gene lost 3 bases, with 19 bases spanning the gap. The V gene's germline CDR1 is SGHTA and CDR2 FQGNSA. The CDR3: CASSSYAGTPNYNEQFF. The CDR3 coding sequence is TGTGCCAGCAGCTCTTACGCCGGGACACCTAACTACAATGAGCAGTTCTTC.

This clonotype was observed once. V usage is TRBV6-1 and J usage is TRBJ2-1, with TRBD2 as a possible D gene (6 bases). Germline V gives CDR1 MNHNS, CDR2 SASEGT. This CDR3 region has 12 residues. V lost 1 base and J 10 bases, leaving 8 bases between the germline ends. CDR3 nucleotide sequence: TGTGCCAGCAGTGAAGGGGCGGGGGAGCAGTTCTTC. Its translation is CASSEGAGEQFF.

The chain is built from TRBV7-9 and TRBJ1-2, with TRBD1 as a possible D gene (6 bases). CDR3 length equals 14 residues. V lost 6 bases and J lost 1, with 12 bases in between. Per the germline V gene, CDR1 is SEHNR and CDR2 is FQNEAQ (reference sequence). The CDR3, as DNA: TGTGCCAGCAGACCTCCGGGACATAACTATGGCTACACCTTC. Translated, it gives CASRPPGHNYGYTF.

This clonotype has a handful of counts. The CDR3 DNA reads TGTGCCAGCACGCGACAGCCTAACTATGGCTACACCTTC. It specifies CASTRQPNYGYTF. The chain joins TRBV6-5 to TRBJ1-2; a weak D match, TRBD1 (5 bases). The CDR3 is 13 residues long. The ends were cut back, 7 bases at V and 0 bases at J, with 9 bases in the middle. Germline-derived CDR1 and CDR2 are MNHEY and SVGAGI.

The chain couples TRBV7-2 to TRBJ1-5; D not resolved. This CDR3 is 18 amino acids long. Germline CDR1 is SGHTA and CDR2 is FQGNSA. V gave up 1 base and J gave up 1 base, with 17 bases separating them. Here the CDR3 DNA reads TGTGCCAGCAGCTTAGGTCCTACAGCCTGGGCAAGCAATCAGCCCCAGCATTTT. Protein sequence: CASSLGPTAWASNQPQHF.

The chain recombines TRBV11-3 with TRBJ2-7, with 10 nucleotides matching TRBD1. The CDR3 runs to 16 residues. From germline, CDR1 is SGHNT and CDR2 YENEEA. The V and J ends lost 5 bases and 4 bases, in that order; junction bases with no gene match: 11. This CDR3 is CASSPTSGTGVYEQYF. The CDR3 bases are TGTGCCAGCAGCCCAACCTCCGGGACAGGGGTGTACGAGCAGTACTTC.

This clonotype showed up just a few times. The J gene is TRBJ2-3, the V gene TRBV6-6, with D perhaps TRBD2 (6 bases). Trimming pared 1 base from V and 5 bases from J, leaving 10 bases between. Germline values: CDR1 MNHNY, CDR2 SVGAGI (reference sequence). The CDR3 is 14 amino acids. This CDR3 is CASSYYQGGDTQYF. In DNA form, the CDR3 reads TGTGCCAGCAGTTACTACCAGGGAGGAGATACGCAGTATTTT.

A few counts support this clonotype. This chain connects TRBV20-1 to TRBJ2-1, with D tentatively TRBD2 (5 bases). V lost 5 bases and J 4 bases, leaving 12 bases between the germline ends. Germline CDR1 and CDR2: DFQATT and SNEGSKA (reference sequence). This CDR3 comprises 13 residues. The DNA of the CDR3 is TGCAGTGCTCCGAGGGCCTGGTACAATGAGCAGTTCTTC. It encodes CSAPRAWYNEQFF.

This clonotype has only a few counts. V gene TRBV12-3 or TRBV12-4 combines with J gene TRBJ2-5; 11 nucleotides match TRBD2. The J call may not be correct, given that the DNA end is closer to TRBJ2-7. CDR3 length equals 19 residues. The CDR3 DNA reads TGTGCCAGCAGTCTACGGCTAGGGACTAGCGGCCTCTCGCGGAACGAGCAGTACTTC. Translated, it gives CASSLRLGTSGLSRNEQYF.

The rearrangement links TRBV20-1 to TRBJ2-1, with D hard to call. The germline V and J ends were trimmed by 3 bases and 2 bases, with 20 bases remaining between them. The CDR3 has 17 amino acids. Germline CDR1 reads DFQATT; CDR2 reads SNEGSKA (reference sequence). In DNA form, the CDR3 reads TGCAGTGCTAGTGACACGGGCTCCCCCTGGACCTACAATGAGCAGTTCTTC. It specifies CSASDTGSPWTYNEQFF.

In its sample, this clonotype was seen once. This rearrangement joins TRBV6-2 or TRBV6-3 to TRBJ2-1; D is uncertain. This CDR3 has 12 amino acids. Looked up from germline, CDR1 is MNHEY and CDR2 is SVGEGT. Trimming took 0 bases from V and 10 from J, leaving 7 bases between them. For the CDR3, the DNA is TGTGCCAGCAGTTACTCGTGGGTCGAGCAGTTCTTC. Encoded protein: CASSYSWVEQFF.

In its sample, this clonotype was seen once. One end of the junction does not line up with germline, which may come from a read error. The V call is TRBV7-2, the J call TRBJ2-3; 7 nucleotides agree with TRBD2. Germline lookup yields CDR1 SGHTA and CDR2 FQGNSA. The CDR3 has 15 amino acids. This CDR3 reads CASNLIAGSTDTQYF. The CDR3 nucleotides read TGTGCCAGCAACTTAATAGCGGGTAGCACAGATACGCAGTATTTT.

This clonotype was seen a handful of times. V gene TRBV4-2 combines with J gene TRBJ2-1; D gene uncertain. The CDR3 contains 13 residues. V lost 1 base, J lost 9 bases, and 10 bases lay in between. CDR1 and CDR2 from the germline V gene are LGHNA and YNFKEQ. The CDR3 region has the DNA TGTGCCAGCAGCCAAGGTGGTTATAGTGAGCAGTTCTTC. Amino acids: CASSQGGYSEQFF.

The chain couples TRBV24-1 to TRBJ2-1; 9 bases map to TRBD2. Germline trimming cut 4 bases from V and 7 bases from J; bases unmatched to any gene: 7. This CDR3 region has 15 residues. Germline V gene sequence: CDR1 KGHDR, CDR2 SFDVKD. In DNA, the CDR3 is TGTGCCACCAGTGACCTTAGCGGGAGCGGTAATGAGCAGTTCTTC. It encodes CATSDLSGSGNEQFF.